The clone carrying this T cell receptor beta chain was observed a few times. Its antigen is undetermined. Lacking the conserved final phenylalanine or tryptophan, this CDR3 likely reflects a read error. These data originate in a study of OX40 agonist ivuxolimab in advanced cancers. Study-level information: An anti-OX40 (CD134) antibody with agonistic activity, ivuxolimab, was administered to patients. Three patients had partial responses: one hepatocellular carcinoma, two cutaneous melanoma. Overall study results and limits: Among some nonresponders, normalized T-cell clonal expansion was also low. CD8+ T cells were the subset that, on average, had more expanded clones than CD4+.

Using immunoSEQ multiplex PCR, the repertoire was profiled, and TCRdb retains in-frame clones only, with some absent. The sample comprises about 81,000 clones, around nine tenths of which are singletons, and approximately 0.45% rests with the top ten. Sequenced here: CD4+ or CD8+ T cells sorted from blood, sampled in a trial of the OX40 agonist ivuxolimab. This sequence originates from an adult with an advanced solid tumor such as melanoma, head and neck, liver or kidney cancer.

The CDR3 DNA is TGTGCCAGCAGTGACAGGGGGAATTCACCCCTCCACCTT. Translation gives CASSDRGNSPLHL. V usage is TRBV6-1 and J usage is TRBJ1-6, with TRBD1 matching 7 bases. The CDR3 length is 13 residues. V gave up 3 bases and J gave up 7 bases; unmatched junction bases: 0. Germline V gene data show CDR1 as MNHNS and CDR2 as SASEGT.